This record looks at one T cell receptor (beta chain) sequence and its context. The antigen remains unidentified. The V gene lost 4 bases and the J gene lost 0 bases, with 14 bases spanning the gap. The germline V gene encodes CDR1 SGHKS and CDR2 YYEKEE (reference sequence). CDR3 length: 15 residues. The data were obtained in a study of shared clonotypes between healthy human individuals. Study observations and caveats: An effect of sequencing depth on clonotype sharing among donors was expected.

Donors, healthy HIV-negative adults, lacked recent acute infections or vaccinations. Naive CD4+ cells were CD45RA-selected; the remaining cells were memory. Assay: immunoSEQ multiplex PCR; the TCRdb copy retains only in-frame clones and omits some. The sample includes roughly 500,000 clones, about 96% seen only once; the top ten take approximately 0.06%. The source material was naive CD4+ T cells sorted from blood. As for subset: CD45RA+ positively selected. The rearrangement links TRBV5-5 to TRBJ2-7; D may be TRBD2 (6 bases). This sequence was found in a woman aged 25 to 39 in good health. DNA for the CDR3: TGTGCCAGCAGCCACCCGGGGAGGTCCTCCTACGAGCAGTACTTC. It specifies CASSHPGRSSYEQYF.